This TCR beta chain was obtained from a study of T-cell memory formation after mild COVID-19. The CDR3 runs to 14 residues. V lost 2 bases and J 6 bases, leaving 10 bases between the germline ends. CDR1 is ENHRY and CDR2 is SYGVKD in the germline V gene. This clonotype has only a few counts. Antigen: not known. TCRdb re-analysed the 5' RACE reads in MiXCR, keeping a single row per CDR3 protein. Here the sample spans some 120,000 distinct CDR3 sequences, 15% to 20% being singletons. Study-wide points: CD4/CD8 balance characterized clones contracting day 15 to 85, and CD4+ skew characterized later expanders.

The sequencing input was PBMCs or a T cell subset sorted from them (not recorded which). The V gene is TRBV10-3, the J gene TRBJ1-4; D is perhaps TRBD1 (5 bases). The TCR sequence derives from a man aged 18 to 30 who had mild COVID-19 (a few samples of this study predate the infection). Cell type and time point are not known. The CDR3 region has the DNA TGTGCCATCAGTGAGGGTCCGGGGGATGAAAAACTGTTTTTT. Translation: CAISEGPGDEKLFF.